Below are 15 T cell receptor beta chains sequenced from a single sample in a study of T cell responses to AZD1222 COVID-19 vaccine. Libraries were prepared by immunoSEQ multiplex PCR; TCRdb keeps only in-frame clonotypes and omits some of them. The top ten hold approximately 1.5% of the sample, which has 150,000 or so clones, about 91% seen once. Sample: peripheral blood, taken on day 0 of AZD1222 vaccination. These receptors originate from an adult in good health.

The V gene is TRBV28, the J gene TRBJ1-2; tentatively, D is TRBD1 (6 bases). There are 12 residues in the CDR3. Germline loops: CDR1 MDHEN, CDR2 SYDVKM. V lost 8 bases and J 7 bases, leaving 14 bases between the germline ends. CDR3 DNA sequence: TGTGCCAGCCGCCTCCTGGGGGCTGGCTACACCTTC. This translates into CASRLLGAGYTF.

This chain uses TRBV6-5 with TRBJ2-7, with 7 bases fitting TRBD2. The CDR3 is made up of 12 amino acids. Trimming at V came to 2 bases and at J to 6 bases, leaving 1 base not matched to a gene. Germline V CDR1 and CDR2: MNHEY, SVGAGI. The CDR3 coding sequence is TGTGCCAGCAGTTACCCGGGAGGCGAGCAGTACTTC. Amino acids: CASSYPGGEQYF.

This clone was detected once. This chain links TRBV25-1 with TRBJ2-1, with no clear D. The CDR3 sequence is 15 residues long. In germline, CDR1 is MGHDK, CDR2 SYGVNS. Trimming removed 2 bases from V and 11 bases from J, with 19 bases in between. The CDR3 sequence is CASSEVGFGQYQQFF. The CDR3 DNA reads as TGTGCCAGCAGTGAAGTTGGTTTTGGGCAATATCAGCAGTTCTTC. Looking up the rest from reference TRBV25-1 and TRBJ2-1 gives the full variable domain: EADIYQTPRYLVIGTGKKITLECSQTMGHDKMYWYQQDPGMELHLIHYSYGVNSTEKGDLSSESTVSRIRTEHFPLTLESARPSHTSQYLCASSEVGFGQYQQFFGPGTRLTVL.

V usage is TRBV4-3 and J usage is TRBJ2-6; 7 bases line up with TRBD1. CDR1 and CDR2 (germline): LGHNA, YSLEER. Trimming cost V 5 bases and J 0 bases; bases outside gene matches: 4. The CDR3 spans 16 residues. The CDR3, as DNA: TGCGCCAGCAGCGGACGACAGGGCTCTGGGGCCAACGTCCTGACTTTC. This translates into CASSGRQGSGANVLTF.

The CDR3: CASSLSNQPQHF. The CDR3 DNA sequence: TGTGCCAGCAGCTTATCGAATCAGCCCCAGCATTTT. This rearrangement joins TRBV7-9 to TRBJ1-5, with D unresolved. The CDR3 runs to 12 residues. Germline CDR1 SEHNR, CDR2 FQNEAQ (reference sequence). The V end lost 2 bases, the J end lost 4 bases, and 3 bases lay between the germline ends.

V usage is TRBV11-3 and J usage is TRBJ1-5; no reliable D call. Between the trimmed V and J ends, which lost 1 base and 4 bases, there was a span of 5 bases. The CDR3 covers 13 residues. Germline V gene data show CDR1 as SGHNT and CDR2 as YENEEA. The CDR3 DNA is TGTGCCAGCAGCTTAGCCTCAAATCAGCCCCAGCATTTT. Amino acids: CASSLASNQPQHF.

The chain links TRBV2 to TRBJ2-1, with a tentative D call TRBD1 (6 bases). Germline values: CDR1 SNHLY, CDR2 FYNNEI. The V gene lost 2 bases and the J gene lost 1 base, with 24 bases spanning the gap. There are 20 residues in the CDR3. The CDR3 spells CASSERFAGIGTWSYNEQFF. The CDR3 nucleotides read TGTGCCAGCAGTGAAAGGTTCGCGGGTATAGGGACATGGTCCTACAATGAGCAGTTCTTC.

This clone was counted once. This rearrangement joins TRBV14 to TRBJ1-1; the match to TRBD1 covers 7 bases. V trimming: 2 bases; J trimming: 2 bases; junction bases outside the gene matches: 5. CDR3 length equals 15 residues. CDR1 is SGHDN and CDR2 is FVKESK in the germline V gene. Here the CDR3 DNA reads TGTGCCAGCAGCCAAAGGACAGGCTTAAACACTGAAGCTTTCTTT. Translated, it gives CASSQRTGLNTEAFF.

The CDR3 DNA reads TGTGCCAGTAGTATTTGGGACAGCGATTATAGCAATCAGCCCCAGCATTTT. It specifies CASSIWDSDYSNQPQHF. This rearrangement joins TRBV19 to TRBJ1-5, with 7 positions matching TRBD1. Trimming cost V 3 bases and J 0 bases; bases outside gene matches: 8. The CDR3 covers 17 residues. Germline V gene data show CDR1 as LNHDA and CDR2 as SQIVND (reference sequence).

The rearrangement joins TRBV7-8 to TRBJ2-3; 7 bases agree with TRBD1. The CDR3 has 15 amino acids. With V trimmed by 6 bases and J by 3 bases, 9 bases remained unmatched. Germline CDR1 SGHVS, CDR2 FQNEAQ. The CDR3 here is CASSPRGLETDTQYF. The CDR3 coding sequence is TGTGCCAGCAGTCCGAGGGGGCTTGAAACAGATACGCAGTATTTT.

This clone was recorded once. The rearrangement links TRBV19 to TRBJ1-2; 7 bases are a match to TRBD1. The V gene end was trimmed by 6 bases and the J gene end by 1 base; junction bases not matched to a gene: 2. Germline CDR1 is LNHDA and CDR2 is SQIVND (reference sequence). The CDR3 runs 13 residues. CDR3 sequence (DNA): TGTGCCAGTAGGAGGGACAGTAACTATGGCTACACCTTC. Translation: CASRRDSNYGYTF.

For the CDR3, the DNA is TGTGCCAGTAGTATGAGAACTCAGCCCCAGCATTTT. The encoded protein is CASSMRTQPQHF. The gene calls are TRBV19 and TRBJ1-5; D unresolved. V dropped 3 bases and J dropped 6 bases, with 6 bases sitting between them. Germline-derived CDR1 and CDR2 are LNHDA and SQIVND (reference sequence). The CDR3 has 12 residues.

The chain links TRBV7-3 to TRBJ1-1; unclear D gene. The CDR3 contains 14 residues. Germline CDR1 reads SGHTA; CDR2 reads FQGTGA. V was shortened by 0 bases and J by 1 base, with 6 bases between the two germline ends. The CDR3 is CASSLTVANTEAFF. As DNA, the CDR3 is TGTGCCAGCAGCTTAACGGTAGCGAACACTGAAGCTTTCTTT.

In the case of this clone: One end of the junction does not line up with germline, which may come from a read error. V and J are TRBV30 and TRBJ2-3; D remains ambiguous. Germline V gene lookup returns CDR1 GTSNPN and CDR2 SVGIG (reference sequence). There are 14 residues in the CDR3. CDR3: CACSGPVRTDTQYF. The CDR3 nucleotides read TGTGCCTGTAGTGGGCCTGTTCGGACAGATACGCAGTATTTT.

The chain has TRBV9 and TRBJ2-2, with TRBD2 identical over 12 bases. CDR1 and CDR2 from the germline V gene are SGDLS and YYNGEE. This CDR3 has 18 residues. Trimming removed 3 bases from V and 0 bases from J; junction bases left unmatched: 6. CDR3: CASSARLAGAPNTGELFF. The CDR3 coding sequence is TGTGCCAGCAGCGCCCGACTAGCGGGGGCCCCGAACACCGGGGAGCTGTTTTTT.